This T cell receptor beta chain was obtained from a study of T cells after posttransplantation cyclophosphamide. Study-level results: Donor-recipient repertoire similarity was low at 1-2 months, rising over year one. Tissue-infiltrating T cells from skin or gut overlapped little with blood T cells. After PTCy, TRB diversity resembled that of CNI/methotrexate controls.

V was clipped by 5 bases and J by 1 base; unmatched bases: 12. This CDR3 is built from 17 residues. Germline CDR1 reads ENHRY; CDR2 reads SYGVKD. With respect to this clone: Its antigen is not known.

Sequenced by immunoSEQ multiplex PCR; TCRdb stores in-frame clones only, minus some. The sample includes some 10,000 clones, 70% to 90% of them seen just once. A marrow graft followed busulfan-fludarabine conditioning, with cyclophosphamide on days +3 and +4. The chain carries TRBV10-3 and TRBJ1-2; the match to TRBD1 covers 8 bases. This clonotype was obtained from a female patient aged 50-59 years who received an allogeneic stem cell transplant from a related donor, was CMV-positive, and had no GVHD. The T cells may partly be graft donor cells. The sample consisted of PBMCs, taken about 2,000 days after allogeneic stem cell transplant with posttransplant cyclophosphamide. CDR3 in amino acids: CAISPGGLPGDNYGYTF. For the CDR3, the DNA is TGTGCCATCAGTCCAGGGGGCCTACCGGGAGATAACTATGGCTACACCTTC.